The 14 T cell receptor beta chains listed next were all sequenced from one sample in a study of blood T cell repertoires in COVID-19. Profiled with immunoSEQ multiplex PCR; TCRdb holds only in-frame clones, not every one. This table holds some 190,000 clones, 80% to 90% found once. The specimen sequenced was peripheral blood. The receptors stem from a human donor with active or convalescent COVID-19. The donor label of this sample is uncertain.

The V and J genes are TRBV7-9 and TRBJ2-2, with a possible D match to TRBD2 (7 bases). From germline, CDR1 is SEHNR and CDR2 FQNEAQ (reference sequence). The CDR3 covers 14 residues. The ends were cut back, 4 bases at V and 6 bases at J, with 12 bases in the middle. CDR3 region: CASSSPGGPGELFF. CDR3 DNA sequence: TGTGCCAGCAGCTCCCCGGGGGGCCCCGGGGAGCTGTTTTTT.

Only a few counts were recorded for this clone. The V and J genes are TRBV7-9 and TRBJ2-2, with a possible D match to TRBD2 (5 bases). Deletions cut 5 bases from V and 5 bases from J, with 12 bases between. The CDR3 contains 14 residues. Germline CDR1 and CDR2: SEHNR and FQNEAQ (reference sequence). Here the CDR3 DNA reads TGTGCCAGCAGCCAACCCCGGGGAACCGGGGAGCTGTTTTTT. Amino acids: CASSQPRGTGELFF.

The V call is TRBV28, the J call TRBJ2-3; 8 bases agree with TRBD1. CDR3 length: 17 amino acids. Germline V gene lookup returns CDR1 MDHEN and CDR2 SYDVKM. The junction had 9 bases not matched to a gene; V was cut back by 2 bases and J by 2 bases. CDR3 amino acids: CASSLHKAGGYTDTQYF. Here the CDR3 DNA reads TGTGCCAGCAGTTTACACAAGGCAGGGGGCTACACAGATACGCAGTATTTT.

The chain recombines TRBV11-1 with TRBJ2-2; D remains ambiguous. CDR3 length: 13 residues. The germline CDR1 and CDR2 sequences are SGHAT and FQDESV (reference sequence). Trimming pared 0 bases from V and 4 bases from J, leaving 3 bases between. This CDR3 reads CASSLAATGELFF. CDR3 coding DNA: TGTGCCAGCAGCTTAGCGGCCACCGGGGAGCTGTTTTTT. Full variable domain (missing parts from reference TRBV11-1 and TRBJ2-2): EAEVAQSPRYKITEKSQAVAFWCDPISGHATLYWYRQILGQGPELLVQFQDESVVDDSQLPKDRFSAERLKGVDSTLKIQPAELGDSAMYLCASSLAATGELFFGEGSRLTVL.

The chain has TRBV9 and TRBJ2-7, with 9 bases matching TRBD2. Germline-derived CDR1 and CDR2 are SGDLS and YYNGEE. The CDR3 contains 16 residues. The trim removed 0 bases at V and 2 bases at J, leaving 6 bases unmatched. The CDR3 sequence: CASSVAGSGGPYEQYF. The CDR3 DNA sequence: TGTGCCAGCAGCGTAGCTGGGAGCGGGGGGCCCTACGAGCAGTACTTC.

This sequence joins TRBV11-2 and TRBJ1-1; D is unclear. The CDR3 length is 13 residues. Germline V gene sequence: CDR1 SGHAT, CDR2 FQNNGV. The V and J ends lost 3 bases and 4 bases respectively, with 9 bases between them. In DNA, the CDR3 is TGTGCCAGCAGCTTTCGATCACTCACTGAAGCTTTCTTT. It translates to CASSFRSLTEAFF.

This chain links TRBV10-3 with TRBJ2-1; 11 bases align to TRBD2. V trimming: 6 bases; J trimming: 6 bases; junction bases outside the gene matches: 10. From germline, CDR1 is ENHRY and CDR2 SYGVKD. This CDR3 region has 16 residues. CDR3 nucleotides: TGTGCCATCAGACCCATTTTAGCGGGAGGGTCCAATGAGCAGTTCTTC. It is translated as CAIRPILAGGSNEQFF.

A word on this clone: This CDR3 is also generated by other DNA sequences in the sample. The V call is TRBV7-2, the J call TRBJ2-7; TRBD2 matches 9 bases. The CDR3 length is 15 residues. The junction had 5 bases not matched to a gene; V was cut back by 4 bases and J by 1 base. Germline loops: CDR1 SGHTA, CDR2 FQGNSA. CDR3 residues: CASSSLAGGSYEQYF. The CDR3 DNA reads TGTGCCAGCAGCTCCCTGGCGGGAGGGTCCTACGAGCAGTACTTC.

The V call is TRBV7-2, the J call TRBJ1-2; D is uncertain. The V end was cut by 4 bases, the J end by 7 bases, with 13 bases between. The CDR3 totals 13 residues. CDR1 is SGHTA, CDR2 FQGNSA, per germline. The CDR3 region has the DNA TGTGCCAGCAGCTCAACCCCGGGGTTTGGCTACACCTTC. Translating it yields CASSSTPGFGYTF.

The chain links TRBV4-1 to TRBJ1-4; 7 positions agree with TRBD1. There are 14 residues in the CDR3. The germline V gene encodes CDR1 MGHRA and CDR2 YSYEKL. The ends lost 4 bases at V and 7 bases at J; junction bases unmatched: 6. The CDR3 protein is CASSLQGLGEKLFF. For the CDR3, the DNA is TGCGCCAGCAGCCTACAGGGGCTGGGTGAAAAACTGTTTTTT.

CDR3: CAISEALLGQYF. The CDR3 DNA follows: TGTGCCATCAGTGAGGCGCTCCTCGGGCAGTATTTT. The genes are TRBV10-3 and TRBJ2-3; unclear D gene. Germline assignment: CDR1 ENHRY and CDR2 SYGVKD. CDR3 length: 12 residues. Trimming cost V 2 bases and J 11 bases, with 11 bases left between them.

This rearrangement joins TRBV9 to TRBJ2-3; D is ambiguous. The CDR3 length is 12 residues. V was pared by 1 base and J by 6 bases, with 6 bases between. Per germline, CDR1 SGDLS and CDR2 YYNGEE. The CDR3 DNA follows: TGTGCCAGCAGCGTAACATCGGATACGCAGTATTTT. Amino acid sequence: CASSVTSDTQYF. The entire variable domain, with the rest obtained from reference TRBV9 and TRBJ2-3, is as follows: DSGVTQTPKHLITATGQRVTLRCSPRSGDLSVYWYQQSLDQGLQFLIQYYNGEERAKGNILERFSAQQFPDLHSELNLSSLELGDSALYFCASSVTSDTQYFGPGTRLTVL.

This chain uses TRBV28 with TRBJ2-1; no firm D call. This CDR3 is 15 amino acids long. V was clipped by 8 bases and J by 3 bases, with 17 bases between them. Germline V CDR1 and CDR2: MDHEN, SYDVKM. The CDR3 reads CASDPRVTNYNEQFF. The CDR3 nucleotides are TGTGCCAGCGACCCCCGGGTAACGAACTACAATGAGCAGTTCTTC.

V is TRBV6-2 or TRBV6-3 and J is TRBJ1-2; D is ambiguous. The V end was cut by 3 bases, the J end by 4 bases, with 15 bases between. There are 15 residues in the CDR3. Germline V lookup: CDR1 MNHEY, CDR2 SVGEGT. As DNA, the CDR3 is TGTGCCAGCAGTTATCTTTCGGGGTTTACCTATGGCTACACCTTC. This gives the protein CASSYLSGFTYGYTF.